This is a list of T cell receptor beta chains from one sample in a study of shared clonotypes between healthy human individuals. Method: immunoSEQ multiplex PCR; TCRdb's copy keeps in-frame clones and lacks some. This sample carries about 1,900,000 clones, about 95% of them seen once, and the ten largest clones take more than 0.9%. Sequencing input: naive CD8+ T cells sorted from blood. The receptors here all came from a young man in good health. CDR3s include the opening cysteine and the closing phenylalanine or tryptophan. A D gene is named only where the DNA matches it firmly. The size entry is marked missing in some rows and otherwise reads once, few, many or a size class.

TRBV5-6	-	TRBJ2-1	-	TGTGCCAGCAGCTTGATAGGTTTGGATGAGCAGTTCTTC	CASSLIGLDEQFF
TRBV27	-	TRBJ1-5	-	TGTGCCAGCAGCCTACTACAGGGTGATCAGCCCCAGCATTTT	CASSLLQGDQPQHF
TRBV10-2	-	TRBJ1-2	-	TGCGCCAGCAGTGAGTTTGTGAGGGGCCTCTATGGCTACACCTTC	CASSEFVRGLYGYTF
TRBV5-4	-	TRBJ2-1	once	TGTGCCAGCAGCCCGCGACAGGAATCCAATGAGCAGTTCTTC	CASSPRQESNEQFF
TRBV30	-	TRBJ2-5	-	TGTGCCTGGAGTGTCAGTGAGCAAGAGACCCAGTACTTC	CAWSVSEQETQYF
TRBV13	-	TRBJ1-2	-	TGTGCCAGCTCCGAAGGAGGGGTCACCTATGGCTACACCTTC	CASSEGGVTYGYTF
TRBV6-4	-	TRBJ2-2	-	TGTGCCAGCAGCCCAGTTTCGGGCGGGGAGCTGTTTTTT	CASSPVSGGELFF
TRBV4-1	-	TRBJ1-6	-	TGCGCCAGCAGCCAAGGACCCCACGATAATTCACCCCTCCACTTT	CASSQGPHDNSPLHF
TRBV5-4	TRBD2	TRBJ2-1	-	TGTGCCAGCAGCTTGGTGGAGGGACTAGTTGGGAATGAGCAGTTCTTC	CASSLVEGLVGNEQFF
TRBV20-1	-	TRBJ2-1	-	TGCAGTGCCCTTGCGGAGAATGAGCAGTTCTTC	CSALAENEQFF
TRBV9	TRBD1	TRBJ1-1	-	TGTGCCAGCAGCCCTGGACAGGGCTGGAACACTGAAGCTTTCTTT	CASSPGQGWNTEAFF
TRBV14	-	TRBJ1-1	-	TGTGCCAGTAGACAGCAGGGCAACACTGAAGCTTTCTTT	CASRQQGNTEAFF
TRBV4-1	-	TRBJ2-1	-	TGCGCCAGCAGCCGGGGCGATGAGCAGTTCTTC	CASSRGDEQFF
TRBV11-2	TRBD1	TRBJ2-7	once	TGTGCCAGCAGCCTTACTCCGGGACAGTCCTACGAGCAGTACTTC	CASSLTPGQSYEQYF
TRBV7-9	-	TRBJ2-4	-	TGTGCCAGCAGCTTAGTGCTAGGACCGAAAAACATTCAGTACTTC	CASSLVLGPKNIQYF
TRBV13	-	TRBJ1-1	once	TGTGCCAGCAGCTTAATGGGGGGCTGGGACACTGAAGCTTTCTTT	CASSLMGGWDTEAFF
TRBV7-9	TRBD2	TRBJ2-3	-	TGTGCCAGCAGCCCCTGGACTAGCGGGACGTCCACAGATACGCAGTATTTT	CASSPWTSGTSTDTQYF
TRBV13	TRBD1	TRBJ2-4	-	TGTGCCAGCAGCTTATCACAGGGGGTTGCCAAAAACATTCAGTACTTC	CASSLSQGVAKNIQYF
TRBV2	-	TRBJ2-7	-	TGTGCCAGCAGGGATACAGGGCCGAGGAGCTACGAGCAGTACTTC	CASRDTGPRSYEQYF
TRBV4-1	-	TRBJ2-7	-	TGCGCCAGCAGCCAATCGGCCAGGACCAACTACGAGCAGTACTTC	CASSQSARTNYEQYF
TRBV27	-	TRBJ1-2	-	TGTGCCAGCAGTTTATCGGGGGGGCTGGATGGCTACACCTTC	CASSLSGGLDGYTF
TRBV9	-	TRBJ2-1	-	TGTGCCAGCAGCGTAGGGGCGTCCTACAATGAGCAGTTCTTC	CASSVGASYNEQFF
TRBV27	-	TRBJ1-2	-	TGTGCCAGCAGCGCTCACGGGACGGGCTATGGCTACACCTTC	CASSAHGTGYGYTF
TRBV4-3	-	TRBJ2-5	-	TGCGCCAGCAGCCAAGTCCTCGGGTCCCAAGAGACCCAGTACTTC	CASSQVLGSQETQYF
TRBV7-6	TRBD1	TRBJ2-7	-	TGTGCCAGCAGCCCCCGGACAGGGGACTACGAGCAGTACTTC	CASSPRTGDYEQYF
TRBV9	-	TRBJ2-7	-	TGTGCCAGCAGCCCCTCCCCTCAATACGAGCAGTACTTC	CASSPSPQYEQYF
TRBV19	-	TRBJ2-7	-	TGTGCCAGTAGTCCTTACTCAGGGAACGAGCAGTACTTC	CASSPYSGNEQYF
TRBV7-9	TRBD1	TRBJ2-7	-	TGTGCCAGCAGCTCAAACAGGGGGGACGGGCCGTTCTCCTACGAGCAGTACTTC	CASSSNRGDGPFSYEQYF
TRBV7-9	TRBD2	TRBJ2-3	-	TGTGCCAGCGATCTCCCTCGCGGGGGGATCGCAGATACGCAGTATTTT	CASDLPRGGIADTQYF
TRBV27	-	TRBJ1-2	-	TGTGCCAGCAGTTCAACAGGAGGCTATGGCTACACCTTC	CASSSTGGYGYTF
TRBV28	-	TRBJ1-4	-	TGTGCCAGCAGTTTAAATTTAGGGGCCTATAATGAAAAACTGTTTTTT	CASSLNLGAYNEKLFF
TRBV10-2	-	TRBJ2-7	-	TGCGCCAGCAGTGAGTCGGCGGAAGAGCAGTACTTC	CASSESAEEQYF
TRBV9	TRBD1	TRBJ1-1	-	TGTGCCAGCAGCGTAGGCAGAATCGCAACAGGGGCCGGAGGGACGGACACTGAAGCTTTCTTT	CASSVGRIATGAGGTDTEAFF
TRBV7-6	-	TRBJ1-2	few	TGTGCCAGCAGCTTAGCGGGGGGAAATGGCTACACCTTC	CASSLAGGNGYTF
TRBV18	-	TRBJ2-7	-	TGTGCCAGCTCACATAAATCCGATACCTACGAGCAGTACTTC	CASSHKSDTYEQYF
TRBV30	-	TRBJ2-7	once	TGTGCCTGGAATGTGGGTTCCTACGAGCAGTACTTC	CAWNVGSYEQYF
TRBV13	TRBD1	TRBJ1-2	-	TGTGCCAGCAGCTTAGGACCGACAGGGTTGGGTGGCTACACCTTC	CASSLGPTGLGGYTF
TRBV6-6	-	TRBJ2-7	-	TGTGCCAGCAGTTACTCGGTCGAGAGCTCCTACGAGCAGTACTTC	CASSYSVESSYEQYF
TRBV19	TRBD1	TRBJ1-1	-	TGTGCCAGTACCCGACAGGGAATCACTGAAGCTTTCTTT	CASTRQGITEAFF
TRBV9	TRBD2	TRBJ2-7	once	TGTGCCAGCAGCCCCGGGGGGGCAAACTACGAGCAGTACTTC	CASSPGGANYEQYF
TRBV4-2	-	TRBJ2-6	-	TGTGCCAGCAGCCAAGGGGTTCCCTACTCTGGGGCCAACGTCCTGACTTTC	CASSQGVPYSGANVLTF
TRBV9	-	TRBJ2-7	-	TGTGCCAGCAGCGTAGGTGTTAGCTCCTACGAGCAGTACTTC	CASSVGVSSYEQYF
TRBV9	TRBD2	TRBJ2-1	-	TGTGCCAGCAGCGTAGCTGTGACTAGCGGGAGTAGACACAATGAGCAGTTCTTC	CASSVAVTSGSRHNEQFF
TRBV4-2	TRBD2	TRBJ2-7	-	TGTGCCAGCAGCCCCTATAGCGGGGGTCTCGGAGAGCAGTACTTC	CASSPYSGGLGEQYF
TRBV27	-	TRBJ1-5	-	TGTGCCAGCAGTCCCTTGAGAGGGTCTGGGAATCAGCCCCAGCATTTT	CASSPLRGSGNQPQHF
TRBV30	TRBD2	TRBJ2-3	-	TGTGCCTGGAGAGAAGCGGGATCTAGCACAGATACGCAGTATTTT	CAWREAGSSTDTQYF
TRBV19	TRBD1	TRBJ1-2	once	TGTGCCAGTACCGACAGGGGGCCAGACTATGGCTACACCTTC	CASTDRGPDYGYTF
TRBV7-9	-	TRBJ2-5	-	TGTGCCAGCAGACCCCCAGGGAGGGACAGGGAGACCCAGTACTTC	CASRPPGRDRETQYF
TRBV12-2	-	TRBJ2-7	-	TGTGCAAGTCGCTTAGGCACTAGCGGGATAATCTCCTACGAGCAGTACTTC	CASRLGTSGIISYEQYF
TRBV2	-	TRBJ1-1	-	TGTGCCAGCAGTGAAAGTGGGGCGGATTACACTGAAGCTTTCTTT	CASSESGADYTEAFF
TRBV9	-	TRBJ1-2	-	TGTGCCAGCAGCGAAAGTAGGAGCGACAGTTACCCCGGCGGCTACACCTTC	CASSESRSDSYPGGYTF
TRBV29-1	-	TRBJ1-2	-	TGCAGCGTTGAACTACAGGATGGCTACACCTTC	CSVELQDGYTF
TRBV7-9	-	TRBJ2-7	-	TGTGCCAGCAGCTTCGATTCCGGCTACGAGCAGTACTTC	CASSFDSGYEQYF
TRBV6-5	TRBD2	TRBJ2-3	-	TGTGCCAGCAGTTACGGGGCGGGAGGGGATACGCAGTATTTT	CASSYGAGGDTQYF
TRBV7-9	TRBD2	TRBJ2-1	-	TGTGCCAGCAAGGTGCTAGCGGGGGACAATGAGCAGTTCTTC	CASKVLAGDNEQFF
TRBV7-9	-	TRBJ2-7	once	TGTGCCAGCAGCTTTGAGGGAAACCACTACGAGCAGTACTTC	CASSFEGNHYEQYF
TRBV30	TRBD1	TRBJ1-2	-	TGTGCCTGGACCGGGACAGGGGATGGCTACACCTTC	CAWTGTGDGYTF